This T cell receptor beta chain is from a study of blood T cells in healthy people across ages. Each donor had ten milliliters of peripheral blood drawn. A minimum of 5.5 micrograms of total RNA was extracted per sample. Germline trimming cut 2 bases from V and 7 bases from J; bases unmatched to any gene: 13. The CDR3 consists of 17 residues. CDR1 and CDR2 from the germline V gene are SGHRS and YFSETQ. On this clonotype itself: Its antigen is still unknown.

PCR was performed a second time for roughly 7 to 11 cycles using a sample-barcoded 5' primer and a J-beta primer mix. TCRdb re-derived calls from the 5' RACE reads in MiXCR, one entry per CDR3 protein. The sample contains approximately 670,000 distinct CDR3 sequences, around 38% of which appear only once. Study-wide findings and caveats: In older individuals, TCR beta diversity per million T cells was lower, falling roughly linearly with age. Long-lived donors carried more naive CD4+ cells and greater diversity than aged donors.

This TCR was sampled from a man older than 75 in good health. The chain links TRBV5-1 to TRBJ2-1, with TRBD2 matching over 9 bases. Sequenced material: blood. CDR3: CASSFMGGTSSWNEQFF. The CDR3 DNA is TGCGCCAGCAGCTTCATGGGGGGGACTAGCTCCTGGAATGAGCAGTTCTTC. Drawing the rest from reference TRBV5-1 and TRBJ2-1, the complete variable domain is KAGVTQTPRYLIKTRGQQVTLSCSPISGHRSVSWYQQTPGQGLQFLFEYFSETQRNKGNFPGRFSGRQFSNSRSEMNVSTLELGDSALYLCASSFMGGTSSWNEQFFGPGTRLTVL.